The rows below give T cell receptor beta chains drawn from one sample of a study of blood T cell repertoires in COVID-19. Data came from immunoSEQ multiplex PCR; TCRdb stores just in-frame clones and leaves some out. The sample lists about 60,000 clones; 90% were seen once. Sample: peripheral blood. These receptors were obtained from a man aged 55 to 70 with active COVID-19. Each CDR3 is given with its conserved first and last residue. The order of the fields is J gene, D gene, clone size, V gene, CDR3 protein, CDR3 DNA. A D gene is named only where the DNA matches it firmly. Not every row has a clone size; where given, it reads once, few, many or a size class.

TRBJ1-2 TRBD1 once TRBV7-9 CASSPNPGQGETGGYGYTF TGTGCCAGCAGCCCAAATCCAGGGCAGGGGGAGACAGGAGGGTATGGCTACACCTTC
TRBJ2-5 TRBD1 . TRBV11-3 CASSFFTGTGQETQYF TGTGCCAGCAGCTTCTTTACCGGGACAGGGCAAGAGACCCAGTACTTC
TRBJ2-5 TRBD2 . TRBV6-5 CASSWTSGQETQYF TGTGCCAGCAGTTGGACTAGCGGGCAAGAGACCCAGTACTTC
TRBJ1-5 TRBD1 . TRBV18 CASSPGQGTYSNQPQHF TGTGCCAGCTCACCGGGACAGGGAACCTATAGCAATCAGCCCCAGCATTTT
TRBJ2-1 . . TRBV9 CASSVELGLRSYNEQFF TGTGCCAGCAGCGTAGAATTGGGACTCCGCTCCTACAATGAGCAGTTCTTC
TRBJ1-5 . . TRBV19 CASSIRRGINQPQHF TGTGCCAGTAGTATACGGAGGGGAATCAATCAGCCCCAGCATTTT
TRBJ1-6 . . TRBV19 CASSQEGSGGLNSPLHF TGTGCCAGCTCCCAAGAAGGTAGTGGGGGGTTAAATTCACCCCTCCACTTT
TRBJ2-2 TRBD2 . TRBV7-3 CASSSGGLATTGELFF TGTGCCAGCAGCTCAGGTGGACTAGCGACTACCGGGGAGCTGTTTTTT
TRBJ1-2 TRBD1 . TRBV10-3 CAISEFDRGGEGYTF TGTGCCATCAGTGAGTTCGACAGGGGCGGGGAAGGCTACACCTTC
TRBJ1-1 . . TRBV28 CASIVRMNTEAFF TGTGCCAGCATCGTGAGGATGAACACTGAAGCTTTCTTT
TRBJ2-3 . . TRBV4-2 CASSKAAASTDTQYF TGTGCCAGCAGCAAGGCCGCGGCTAGCACAGATACGCAGTATTTT
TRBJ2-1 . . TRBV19 CASSIGTYNEQFF TGTGCCAGTAGCATCGGGACTTACAATGAGCAGTTCTTC
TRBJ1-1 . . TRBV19 CASSIGGGTEAFF TGTGCCAGTAGTATAGGAGGGGGCACTGAAGCTTTCTTT
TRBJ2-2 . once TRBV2 CASSEGTGLGELFF TGTGCCAGCAGTGAGGGCACAGGGTTAGGGGAGCTGTTTTTT
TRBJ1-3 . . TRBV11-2 CASSLPFRRGNTIYF TGTGCCAGCAGCTTACCGTTCAGGAGGGGAAACACCATATATTTT
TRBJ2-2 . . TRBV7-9 CASSPLGGATGELFF TGTGCCAGCAGCCCCCTAGGAGGGGCCACCGGGGAGCTGTTTTTT
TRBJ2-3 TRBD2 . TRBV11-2 CASSPTRPVAGGTDTQYF TGTGCCAGCAGCCCTACCCGTCCGGTAGCGGGAGGCACAGATACGCAGTATTTT
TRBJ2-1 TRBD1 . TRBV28 CASVQGGNGNEQFF TGTGCCAGCGTACAGGGGGGTAACGGGAATGAGCAGTTCTTC
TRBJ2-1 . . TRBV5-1 CASSQNTGSSYNEQFF TGCGCCAGCAGCCAGAACACGGGGAGCTCCTACAATGAGCAGTTCTTC
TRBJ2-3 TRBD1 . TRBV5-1 CASSPTGQPGTDTQYF TGCGCCAGCAGCCCCACGGGACAGCCAGGCACAGATACGCAGTATTTT
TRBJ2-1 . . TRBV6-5 CASSLRQASYNEQFF TGTGCCAGCAGTCTCAGACAGGCCTCCTACAATGAGCAGTTCTTC
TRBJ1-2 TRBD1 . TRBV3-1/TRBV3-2 CASSQGRQGGNYGYTF TGTGCCAGCAGCCAGGGACGACAGGGGGGCAACTATGGCTACACCTTC
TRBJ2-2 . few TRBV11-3 CASSWGVNTGELFF TGTGCCAGCAGCTGGGGGGTGAACACCGGGGAGCTGTTTTTT
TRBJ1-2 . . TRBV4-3 CASSQDIRGWGYTF TGCGCCAGCAGCCAAGATATTAGGGGCTGGGGCTACACCTTC
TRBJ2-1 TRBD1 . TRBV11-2 CASSTNLFQDRVQFF TGTGCCAGCAGCACCAACTTATTCCAGGACAGGGTTCAGTTCTTC
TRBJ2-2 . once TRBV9 CASSVRPIGAGELFF TGTGCCAGCAGTGTGAGGCCGATCGGCGCCGGGGAGCTGTTTTTT
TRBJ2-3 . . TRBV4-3 CASSQQYRGTDTQYF TGCGCCAGCAGCCAACAATACAGGGGCACAGATACGCAGTATTTT
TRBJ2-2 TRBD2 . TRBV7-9 CASSPNGLAPGELFF TGTGCCAGCAGCCCAAACGGACTAGCCCCCGGGGAGCTGTTTTTT
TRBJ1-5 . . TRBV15 CATSRGTPGEPQHF TGTGCCACCAGCAGAGGAACACCAGGGGAGCCCCAGCATTTT
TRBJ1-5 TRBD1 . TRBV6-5 CASIGQGNNQPQHF TGTGCCAGCATAGGACAGGGGAACAATCAGCCCCAGCATTTT
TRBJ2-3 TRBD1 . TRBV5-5 CASSSRGDTQYF TGTGCCAGCAGCTCCAGGGGGGATACGCAGTATTTT
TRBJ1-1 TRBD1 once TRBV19 CASDRGMNTEAFF TGTGCCAGCGACAGGGGAATGAACACTGAAGCTTTCTTT
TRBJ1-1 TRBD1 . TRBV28 CASRLWTGNTEAFF TGTGCCAGCAGGTTATGGACAGGGAACACTGAAGCTTTCTTT
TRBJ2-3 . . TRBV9 CASSVAPGEDTQYF TGTGCCAGCAGCGTAGCTCCAGGGGAAGATACGCAGTATTTT
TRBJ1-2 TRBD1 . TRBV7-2 CASSPGQGRGYTF TGTGCCAGCAGCCCCGGACAGGGCCGTGGCTACACCTTC
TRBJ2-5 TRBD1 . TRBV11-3 CASSLHRGEGTQYF TGTGCCAGCAGCTTACACAGGGGCGAGGGGACCCAGTACTTC
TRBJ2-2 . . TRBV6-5 CASTMDRFPGELFF TGTGCCAGCACTATGGACAGATTCCCCGGGGAGCTGTTTTTT
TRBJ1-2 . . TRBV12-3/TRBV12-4 CASSQGQKAGYTF TGTGCCAGCAGTCAGGGCCAGAAGGCGGGCTACACCTTC
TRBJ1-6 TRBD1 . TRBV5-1 CASSRDPTGQGNSPLHF TGCGCCAGCAGCCGTGATCCGACGGGACAGGGGAATTCACCCCTCCACTTT
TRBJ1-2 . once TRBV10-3 CAISESRTENYGYTF TGTGCCATCAGTGAGTCCCGGACAGAAAACTATGGCTACACCTTC
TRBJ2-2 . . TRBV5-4 CASSLRLGNTGELFF TGTGCCAGCAGCTTACGACTTGGGAACACCGGGGAGCTGTTTTTT
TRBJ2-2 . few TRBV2 CASSVEDTGELFF TGTGCCAGCAGTGTAGAAGACACCGGGGAGCTGTTTTTT
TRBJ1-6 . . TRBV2 CASSERRQNSPLHF TGTGCCAGCAGTGAACGGAGACAGAATTCACCCCTCCACTTT
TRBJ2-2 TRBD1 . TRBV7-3 CASSPSGQGNGELFF TGTGCCAGCAGCCCCTCGGGACAGGGGAACGGGGAGCTGTTTTTT
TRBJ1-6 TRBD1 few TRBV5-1 CASSGDSSNSPLHF TGCGCCAGCAGCGGGGACAGTTCCAATTCACCCCTCCACTTT